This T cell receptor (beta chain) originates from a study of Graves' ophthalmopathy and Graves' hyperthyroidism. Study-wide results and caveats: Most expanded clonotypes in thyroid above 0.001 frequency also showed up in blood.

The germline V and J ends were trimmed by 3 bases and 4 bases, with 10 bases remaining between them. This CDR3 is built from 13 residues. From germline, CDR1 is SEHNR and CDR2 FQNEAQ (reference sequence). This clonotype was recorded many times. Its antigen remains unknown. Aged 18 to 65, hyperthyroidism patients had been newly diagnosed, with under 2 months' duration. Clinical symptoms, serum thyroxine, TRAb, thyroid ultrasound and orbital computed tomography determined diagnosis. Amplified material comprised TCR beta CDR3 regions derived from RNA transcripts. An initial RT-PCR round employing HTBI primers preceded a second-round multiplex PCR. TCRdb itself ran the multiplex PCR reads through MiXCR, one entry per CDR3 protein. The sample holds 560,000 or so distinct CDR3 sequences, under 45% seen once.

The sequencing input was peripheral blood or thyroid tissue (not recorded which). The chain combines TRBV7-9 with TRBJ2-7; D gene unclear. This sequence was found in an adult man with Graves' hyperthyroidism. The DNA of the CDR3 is TGTGCCAGCAGCTTTAAAGGAGATTACGAGCAGTACTTC. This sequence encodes CASSFKGDYEQYF.